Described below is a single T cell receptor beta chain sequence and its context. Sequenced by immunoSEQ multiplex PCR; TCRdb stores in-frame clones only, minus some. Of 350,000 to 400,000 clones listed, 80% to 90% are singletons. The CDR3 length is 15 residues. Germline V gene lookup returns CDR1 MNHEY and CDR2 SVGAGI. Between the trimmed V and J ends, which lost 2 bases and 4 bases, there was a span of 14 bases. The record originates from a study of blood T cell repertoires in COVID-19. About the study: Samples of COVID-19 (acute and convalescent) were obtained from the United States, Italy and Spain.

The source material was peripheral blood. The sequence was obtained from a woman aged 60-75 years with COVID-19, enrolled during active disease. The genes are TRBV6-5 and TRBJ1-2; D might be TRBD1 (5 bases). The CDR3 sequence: CASSYELGGVYGYTF. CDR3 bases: TGTGCCAGCAGTTACGAATTGGGGGGAGTCTATGGCTACACCTTC.